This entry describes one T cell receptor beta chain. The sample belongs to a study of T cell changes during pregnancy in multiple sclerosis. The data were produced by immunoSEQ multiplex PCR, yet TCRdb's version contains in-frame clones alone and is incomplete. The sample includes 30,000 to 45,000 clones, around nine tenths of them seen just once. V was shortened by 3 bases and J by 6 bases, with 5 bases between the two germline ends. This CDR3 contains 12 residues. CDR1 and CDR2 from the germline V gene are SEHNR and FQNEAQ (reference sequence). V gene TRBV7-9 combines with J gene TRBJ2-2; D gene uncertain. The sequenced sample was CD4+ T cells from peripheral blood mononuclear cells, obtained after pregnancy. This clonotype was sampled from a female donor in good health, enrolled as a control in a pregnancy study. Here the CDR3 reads CASSFQAGELFF. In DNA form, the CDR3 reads TGTGCCAGCAGCTTTCAGGCCGGGGAGCTGTTTTTT.